These 18 T cell receptor beta chains originate from one sample sequenced in a study of T cell responses to AZD1222 COVID-19 vaccine. The table came from immunoSEQ multiplex PCR; TCRdb's copy has only in-frame clones and leaves some out. Here the sample spans more than 150,000 clones, 85% to 95% being singletons. Sequences were derived from peripheral blood, sampled 28 days after the second AZD1222 dose. The receptors were gathered from an adult who received the AZD1222 COVID-19 vaccine.

In nucleotides, the CDR3 is TGCGCCAGCAGCCAAGAGGCTAGCGGGAATGAGCAGTTCTTC. It encodes CASSQEASGNEQFF. The chain recombines TRBV4-1 with TRBJ2-1; TRBD2 aligns across 8 bases. Germline trimming cut 0 bases from V and 7 bases from J; bases unmatched to any gene: 2. The CDR3 contains 14 residues. In germline, CDR1 is MGHRA, CDR2 YSYEKL.

In its sample, this clone was seen once. This sequence joins TRBV13 and TRBJ1-5; D gene uncertain. The CDR3 has 15 amino acids. CDR1 is PRHDT, CDR2 FYEKMQ, per germline (reference sequence). Trimming removed 2 bases from V and 0 bases from J, with 8 bases in between. In DNA, the CDR3 is TGTGCCAGCAGCTTACGGGTACTTAGCAATCAGCCCCAGCATTTT. It is translated as CASSLRVLSNQPQHF.

In its sample, this clone was seen once. The chain employs TRBV6-4 and TRBJ1-2, with D perhaps matching TRBD1 (6 bases). V was cut by 5 bases and J by 5 bases, with 9 bases left in between. In germline, CDR1 is MRHNA, CDR2 SNTAGT. CDR3 length: 12 amino acids. The CDR3 protein is CASSRTEYGYTF. CDR3 sequence (DNA): TGTGCCAGCAGTCGGACAGAGTATGGCTACACCTTC.

The chain has TRBV19 and TRBJ2-5; the D gene could be TRBD1 or TRBD2 (5 bases each). The CDR3 has 12 residues. Germline values: CDR1 LNHDA, CDR2 SQIVND (reference sequence). The V and J ends lost 4 bases and 5 bases respectively, with 8 bases between them. The CDR3 DNA follows: TGTGCCAGTAGTAACAGGAGGGAGACCCAGTACTTC. This translates into CASSNRRETQYF.

The chain carries TRBV19 and TRBJ2-5; 12 bases are a match to TRBD2. Germline-derived CDR1 and CDR2 are LNHDA and SQIVND (reference sequence). Trimming cost V 4 bases and J 1 base; bases outside gene matches: 10. The CDR3 contains 18 residues. In nucleotides, the CDR3 is TGTGCCAGTAGTACCCCCTCACTAGCGGGGGGCCTCCAAGAGACCCAGTACTTC. Translating gives CASSTPSLAGGLQETQYF. The full variable domain, in which reference TRBV19 and TRBJ2-5 provide the parts outside the CDR3, is DGGITQSPKYLFRKEGQNVTLSCEQNLNHDAMYWYRQDPGQGLRLIYYSQIVNDFQKGDIAEGYSVSREKKESFPLTVTSAQKNPTAFYLCASSTPSLAGGLQETQYFGPGTRLLVL.

This chain connects TRBV5-1 to TRBJ2-3; 10 bases line up with TRBD2. Germline assignment: CDR1 SGHRS and CDR2 YFSETQ. J was trimmed by 6 bases and V by 6 bases; bases with no gene match: 13. The CDR3 has 16 residues. CDR3 sequence reads: CASTLGRTSGVDTQYF. CDR3 DNA: TGCGCCAGCACTTTAGGAAGAACTAGCGGGGTTGATACGCAGTATTTT.

V is TRBV11-2 and J is TRBJ1-1; tentatively, D is TRBD1 (5 bases). V lost 1 base and J 1 base, leaving 7 bases between the germline ends. CDR1 and CDR2 (germline): SGHAT, FQNNGV. The CDR3 has 14 amino acids. In nucleotides, the CDR3 is TGTGCCAGCAGCTTAGGGGGACGGAACACTGAAGCTTTCTTT. This sequence encodes CASSLGGRNTEAFF.

V is TRBV2 and J is TRBJ2-7, with TRBD2 matching 9 bases. The CDR3 length is 13 residues. CDR1 is SNHLY, CDR2 FYNNEI, per germline. The CDR3 nucleotides are TGTTCCCATCGCGGGGGGGCGTCCTACGAGCAGTACTTC. Translating gives CSHRGGASYEQYF.

This rearrangement joins TRBV28 to TRBJ1-1; a possible D gene is TRBD1 (6 bases). Germline CDR1 reads MDHEN; CDR2 reads SYDVKM. The CDR3 has 14 residues. Trimming cost V 3 bases and J 5 bases, with 13 bases left between them. The CDR3 DNA follows: TGTGCCAGCAGTTTGGTACAGGGATTTACTGAAGCTTTCTTT. Translation gives CASSLVQGFTEAFF.

Concerning this clone itself: Other nucleotide sequences in the sample specify the same CDR3. The V gene is TRBV5-1, the J gene TRBJ1-1; D is unresolved. The germline V and J ends were trimmed by 4 bases and 1 base, with 8 bases remaining between them. Germline-derived CDR1 and CDR2 are SGHRS and YFSETQ. The CDR3 spans 13 residues. Here the CDR3 reads CASSPDSNTEAFF. For the CDR3, the DNA is TGCGCCAGCAGCCCTGACTCGAACACTGAAGCTTTCTTT.

The chain links TRBV7-9 to TRBJ1-3; 7 nucleotides line up with TRBD1. CDR1 SEHNR and CDR2 FQNEAQ come from the germline V gene (reference sequence). The CDR3 loop spans 15 amino acids. V lost 6 bases to trimming and J lost 5 bases; unmatched junction nucleotides: 10. CDR3 DNA: TGTGCCAGCAGGTATCAGGGGGACCTCAGAAACACCATATATTTT. Translated, it gives CASRYQGDLRNTIYF.

V is TRBV7-2 and J is TRBJ2-1; 12 nucleotides line up with TRBD2. This CDR3 is 16 amino acids long. Germline CDR1 and CDR2: SGHTA and FQGNSA. J was trimmed by 6 bases and V by 5 bases; bases with no gene match: 8. The DNA of the CDR3 is TGTGCCAGCAGCCTCCAGGGGACTAGCGGGCTCAATGAGCAGTTCTTC. The encoded protein is CASSLQGTSGLNEQFF.

The chain is built from TRBV18 and TRBJ1-5; no clear D. Germline CDR1 reads KGHSH; CDR2 reads LQKENI. The CDR3 covers 16 residues. V was shortened by 3 bases and J by 0 bases, with 12 bases between the two germline ends. This CDR3 is CASSPGQVYSNQPQHF. For the CDR3, the DNA is TGTGCCAGCTCACCCGGGCAGGTCTATAGCAATCAGCCCCAGCATTTT.

V gene TRBV21-1 combines with J gene TRBJ1-5; the table's D call of TRBD1 was not tested on the DNA. TRBV21-1 is tagged as a pseudogene. This CDR3 region has 13 residues. Here the CDR3 reads CASTGQGSQPQHF. The CDR3 region has the DNA TGTGCCAGCACCGGACAGGGGAGTCAGCCCCAGCATTTT.

The chain uses TRBV21-1 and TRBJ2-3. TRBV21-1 is flagged as a pseudogene. This CDR3 region has 15 residues. The CDR3 sequence: CASSKRSWPTDTQYF. CDR3 nucleotide sequence: TGTGCCAGCAGCAAAAGAAGCTGGCCCACAGATACGCAGTATTTT.

CDR3 sequence (DNA): TGTGCCAGCAGCTTGTCCGAGGATGGCTACACCTTC. Amino acid sequence: CASSLSEDGYTF. The J gene is TRBJ1-2, the V gene TRBV5-6; D uncertain. CDR1 SGHDT and CDR2 YYEEEE come from the germline V gene. V was shortened by 1 base and J by 6 bases, with 7 bases between the two germline ends. The CDR3 spans 12 residues. Based on the CDR3 plus reference TRBV5-6 and TRBJ1-2, the full variable domain is DAGVTQSPTHLIKTRGQQVTLRCSPKSGHDTVSWYQQALGQGPQFIFQYYEEEERQRGNFPDRFSGHQFPNYSSELNVNALLLGDSALYLCASSLSEDGYTFGSGTRLTVV.

V is TRBV7-2 and J is TRBJ2-2; no clear D. Germline lookup yields CDR1 SGHTA and CDR2 FQGNSA. The CDR3 totals 17 residues. V lost 7 bases and J lost 2, with 20 bases in between. The CDR3, as DNA: TGTGCCAGCACAATAAGGCAGGCCCGGTCAAACACCGGGGAGCTGTTTTTT. As protein: CASTIRQARSNTGELFF.

The V and J genes are TRBV9 and TRBJ1-1; D is undetermined. The CDR3 runs to 14 residues. Trimming removed 0 bases at V and 1 base at J, with 7 bases between. Germline V gene data show CDR1 as SGDLS and CDR2 as YYNGEE. CDR3 residues: CASSVGNTNTEAFF. Written as DNA, the CDR3 is TGTGCCAGCAGCGTAGGTAACACGAACACTGAAGCTTTCTTT.